This is a list of T cell receptor beta chains from one sample in a study of T cells in Graves' hyperthyroidism and ophthalmopathy. Using its own MiXCR run on the multiplex PCR reads, TCRdb lists one record per CDR3 protein. The sample has more than 450,000 distinct CDR3 sequences; 11% to 15% are singletons. The material sequenced was blood. The receptors shown here come from a woman aged 40 to 55 with Graves' hyperthyroidism. The CDR3 runs from the conserved cysteine through the conserved F or W.

v_call,cdr3_aa
TRBV4-1,CASSAMIEQGEQYF
TRBV27,CAVGAFYGYTF
TRBV19,CASRSGANYGYTF
TRBV5-5,CASSPKDRASSYEQYF
TRBV5-1,CASSEGQGRAFF
TRBV18,CASSRNGELNTEAFF
TRBV20-1,CSVASQAGDTQYF
TRBV12-3/TRBV12-4,CASRGAGLADQETQYF
TRBV14,CASSRTSGGQETQYF
TRBV6-1,CASRIERRNTGELFF
TRBV6-1,CASSVRLAGGNTGELFF
TRBV27,CASSTPGTANNEQFF
TRBV18,CASSQQPGSEQYF
TRBV14,CASSQDLAPDTQYF
TRBV20-1,CSAKPGLAGGVYEQYF
TRBV5-1,CASSPPTGLNEQFF
TRBV19,CASMDQKTRSNQPQHF
TRBV11-2,CASSLDESTDTQYF
TRBV3-1,CASSQAVIRSPLHF
TRBV6-1,CASGRLAVQETQYF
TRBV4-2,CASLGRGTDTQYF
TRBV27,CASSLEPGQGSYNSPLHF
TRBV20-1,CSARETEREYTYEQYF
TRBV12-3/TRBV12-4,CASKGGGLGQYF